This is a list of T cell receptor beta chains from one sample in a study of shared clonotypes between healthy human individuals. Sequencing was performed with immunoSEQ multiplex PCR; in TCRdb, only in-frame clones are kept and a portion is missing. Of 1.4 million to 1.5 million clones listed, roughly 96% were seen once; the top ten hold over 1%. Sequencing was performed on naive CD4+ T cells sorted from blood. Receptors originate from a young man in good health. Both conserved end residues are trimmed from each CDR3. Each record gives: J gene, V gene, CDR3 protein.

TRBJ2-1,TRBV5-1,ASSLLGRENEQF
TRBJ1-1,TRBV6-1,ASSEGLSEDF
TRBJ1-1,TRBV5-4,ASSHLRQGAPEAF
TRBJ2-7,TRBV5-1,ASSFEAAVYEQY
TRBJ2-4,TRBV11-2,ASSPISDIQY
TRBJ1-2,TRBV5-6,ASSFRDGYT
TRBJ2-1,TRBV9,ASSVRTGALLGLNEQF
TRBJ1-5,TRBV9,ASSVDGRGNQPQH
TRBJ2-1,TRBV7-8,ASSLALGQANEQF
TRBJ2-3,TRBV9,ATGGADPDTQY
TRBJ1-4,TRBV11-2,ASSPVRGRNEKLF
TRBJ1-5,TRBV28,ASSKTGLFNQPQH
TRBJ1-5,TRBV4-1,ASSQVAAGRQPQH
TRBJ2-1,TRBV11-2,ASTKVGSTGNEQF
TRBJ2-7,TRBV2,ASSEGRGLAGEQY
TRBJ2-7,TRBV7-9,ASSRRDSDEQY
TRBJ2-7,TRBV6-5,ASTPPGTGYYEQY
TRBJ2-2,TRBV25-1,ASSESQGGVTGELF
TRBJ2-7,TRBV5-1,ASSVGTSGPLT
TRBJ2-2,TRBV6-1,ASSETGQGHAGELF
TRBJ1-1,TRBV5-4,ASSLVRGAGDTEAF
TRBJ2-7,TRBV5-5,ASSFHGAGGSYEQY
TRBJ1-2,TRBV7-6,ASSLASTGGYT
TRBJ2-7,TRBV19,ASSSGGYEQY
TRBJ2-1,TRBV10-3,AISATSGNYNEQF
TRBJ2-7,TRBV7-2,ASSLAHSGTYEQY
TRBJ1-5,TRBV2,ASSGQGGYQPQH
TRBJ2-5,TRBV23-1,ASSLGLAGGQETQY
TRBJ2-7,TRBV28,ASRTRTEPYEQY
TRBJ2-2,TRBV19,ASRIYRMNTGELF
TRBJ2-1,TRBV12-5,ASGYTSGKDNEQF
TRBJ2-2,TRBV7-2,ASSGSSGQMNTGELF